This T cell receptor beta chain originates from a study of read filtering for tumor transcriptome and immune sequencing. Study-level information: Patients were about 17 male and about 14 female, mean age approximately 70 years, range roughly 45 to 85.

The study, taken as a whole, reports: Sorted CD138-negative bone marrow cells were not purified T cells.

Germline CDR1 MDHEN, CDR2 SYDVKM. The V gene lost 7 bases and the J gene lost 3 bases, with 13 bases spanning the gap. The CDR3 is 14 residues long. This library used roughly 430 ng RNA and molecular barcoded adaptors spanning alpha/delta and beta/gamma chains. In TCRdb, the reads were re-called with MiXCR into one record per CDR3 protein. Counted here are about 90,000 distinct CDR3 sequences, around an eighth occurring once; the ten biggest clones make up just under 15%. Comment on this clonotype: The antigen is not known. This clone may be a read error of a much larger clone one base away.

The V call is TRBV28, the J call TRBJ1-5, with D uncertain. The sequence came from a donor at least 40 years old with multiple myeloma. The material sequenced was a population of CD138-negative cells sorted from bone marrow. The DNA for the CDR3 is TGTGCCAGCAATCCTACAGCTTACAATCAGCCCCAGCATTTT. Amino acid sequence: CASNPTAYNQPQHF.